Sequencing of this TCR beta chain was carried out in a study of T cell responses to AZD1222 COVID-19 vaccine. Study conclusions and caveats: Reportedly, close to half of spike-specific TCRs are directed against unmutated variant regions. CD4 TCRs linked to vaccination spanned spike, dominating at 160-218 and 743-854. Baseline seropositivity occurred in only six AZD1222 recipients.

Method: immunoSEQ multiplex PCR; TCRdb's copy keeps in-frame clones and lacks some. Of roughly 110,000 clones in the sample, around nine tenths were seen once. With regard to this clone: Its antigen is unknown.

The sample here was peripheral blood, taken 28 days after the second AZD1222 dose. The receptor was derived from an adult who received the AZD1222 COVID-19 vaccine.

The CDR3 bases are TGTGCCAGCAAGGACTTGACCACCGGGGAGCTGTTTTTT. Translating gives CASKDLTTGELFF. The V and J genes are TRBV6-5 and TRBJ2-2; D is perhaps TRBD2 (5 bases). The CDR3 spans 13 residues. Germline V gene sequence: CDR1 MNHEY, CDR2 SVGAGI. V lost 7 bases and J lost 4, with 10 bases in between.